The 20 T cell receptor beta chains reported below all come from one sample, sequenced in a study of shared clonotypes between healthy human individuals. The protocol was immunoSEQ multiplex PCR, while the TCRdb copy is restricted to in-frame clones and leaves out a portion. The sample has about 2.1 million clones; just under 95% are singletons. Positive CCR7 selection of CD45RO-negative cells yielded the naive CD8 cells, and terminally differentiated effector memory CD45RA+ cells were excluded. Sequencing was carried out using naive CD8+ T cells from PBMCs. Receptors were obtained from a man younger than 35 in good health. Some clones in this sample may be carry-over from other donors' samples.

The chain uses TRBV13 and TRBJ1-4, with D possibly TRBD1 on 6 matching bases. Trimming cost V 8 bases and J 8 bases, with 12 bases left between them. The CDR3 is 12 residues long. The germline V gene encodes CDR1 PRHDT and CDR2 FYEKMQ (reference sequence). The CDR3 nucleotides are TGTGCCAGCTCCGGGGGACAAGAAAAACTGTTTTTT. As protein: CASSGGQEKLFF.

The chain uses TRBV28 and TRBJ1-2; no firm D call. V was trimmed by 6 bases and J by 0 bases, leaving 11 bases between them. Looked up from germline, CDR1 is MDHEN and CDR2 is SYDVKM. The CDR3 contains 14 residues. In DNA form, the CDR3 reads TGTGCCAGCAGGGACGGCCCTTCTAACTATGGCTACACCTTC. This sequence encodes CASRDGPSNYGYTF.

V usage is TRBV30 and J usage is TRBJ1-1; perhaps TRBD1 as D (6 bases). Germline CDR1 is GTSNPN and CDR2 is SVGIG (reference sequence). The CDR3 covers 13 residues. The V gene lost 5 bases and the J gene lost 5 bases, with 15 bases spanning the gap. The CDR3 DNA sequence: TGTGCCTGGGATTCGACAGGAAGGACTGAAGCTTTCTTT. Translation: CAWDSTGRTEAFF. Full variable domain (missing parts from reference TRBV30 and TRBJ1-1): SQTIHQWPATLVQPVGSPLSLECTVEGTSNPNLYWYRQAAGRGLQLLFYSVGIGQISSEVPQNLSASRPQDRQFILSSKKLLLSDSGFYLCAWDSTGRTEAFFGQGTRLTVV.

This clone was seen only a few times. The V call is TRBV27, the J call TRBJ1-1; D is undetermined. The CDR3 runs to 15 residues. V lost 1 base and J lost 0, with 9 bases in between. In germline, CDR1 is MNHEY, CDR2 SMNVEV (reference sequence). The CDR3 DNA reads as TGTGCCAGCAGTTTATATGGCATTATGAACACTGAAGCTTTCTTT. Translation: CASSLYGIMNTEAFF.

The rearrangement joins TRBV28 to TRBJ2-2, with TRBD2 matching over 12 bases. J was trimmed by 4 bases and V by 0 bases; bases with no gene match: 6. CDR1 MDHEN and CDR2 SYDVKM come from the germline V gene. The CDR3 is 18 amino acids. The CDR3 region has the DNA TGTGCCAGCAGTTTATGGACTAGCGGGAGTCACGGCACCGGGGAGCTGTTTTTT. Translation gives CASSLWTSGSHGTGELFF.

The V and J genes are TRBV2 and TRBJ1-1; unclear D gene. Per germline, CDR1 SNHLY and CDR2 FYNNEI. The ends were cut back, 7 bases at V and 4 bases at J, with 10 bases in the middle. This CDR3 is built from 12 residues. The CDR3 region has the DNA TGTGCCAGCAATGAGGCCAGCACTGAAGCTTTCTTT. This sequence encodes CASNEASTEAFF.

This chain joins TRBV12-5 and TRBJ2-1; D call uncertain. V was pared by 1 base and J by 9 bases, with 7 bases between. Germline values: CDR1 LGHNT, CDR2 FRNRAP. This CDR3 has 12 amino acids. DNA of the CDR3: TGTGCTAGTGGTTTGGGTAAGGTTGAGCAGTTCTTC. Residues: CASGLGKVEQFF.

The genes are TRBV6-5 and TRBJ2-1; possible D gene TRBD1, 6 bases. Germline V CDR1 and CDR2: MNHEY, SVGAGI. This CDR3 is 13 amino acids long. Trimming took 5 bases from V and 7 from J, leaving 12 bases between them. The CDR3 protein is CASSPRGRNEQFF. The CDR3 DNA reads TGTGCCAGCAGTCCCAGGGGACGGAATGAGCAGTTCTTC.

This chain joins TRBV4-3 and TRBJ2-1; the match to TRBD2 covers 11 bases. CDR1 and CDR2 (germline): LGHNA, YSLEER. This CDR3 region has 16 residues. The V gene end was trimmed by 1 base and the J gene end by 10 bases; junction bases not matched to a gene: 9. The CDR3 reads CASSQALAGGQGEQFF. CDR3 bases: TGCGCCAGCAGCCAAGCTCTAGCGGGGGGCCAAGGGGAGCAGTTCTTC.

This clone has a handful of counts. V is TRBV19 and J is TRBJ1-1; D is unclear. Trimming pared 4 bases from V and 11 bases from J, leaving 14 bases between. Germline assignment: CDR1 LNHDA and CDR2 SQIVND (reference sequence). CDR3 size: 12 residues. The CDR3 reads CASSTQRGMAFF. For the CDR3, the DNA is TGTGCCAGTAGTACCCAACGGGGAATGGCTTTCTTT.

This clone was recorded once. The CDR3 sequence: CASSFPGGAATEAFF. CDR3 sequence (DNA): TGTGCCAGCAGTTTCCCGGGAGGGGCGGCCACTGAAGCTTTCTTT. This chain connects TRBV6-5 to TRBJ1-1; TRBD1 might be the D (5 bases). Between the trimmed V and J ends, which lost 4 bases and 4 bases, there was a span of 16 bases. The CDR3 sequence is 15 residues long. In germline, CDR1 is MNHEY, CDR2 SVGAGI.

The chain employs TRBV21-1 and TRBJ1-2. TRBV21-1 counts as a pseudogene. The CDR3 sequence is 14 residues long. The CDR3 nucleotides are TGTGCCAGCAGCAAAGACAGCGGTAACTATGGCTACACCTTC. This codes for CASSKDSGNYGYTF.

V usage is TRBV27 and J usage is TRBJ2-1; unclear D gene. Germline assignment: CDR1 MNHEY and CDR2 SMNVEV (reference sequence). The CDR3 runs to 13 residues. V was shortened by 3 bases and J by 7 bases, with 10 bases between the two germline ends. The CDR3 sequence: CASSFRHGNEQFF. The CDR3 DNA sequence: TGTGCCAGCAGTTTCCGGCATGGGAATGAGCAGTTCTTC.

The rearrangement links TRBV29-1 to TRBJ2-7; 10 nucleotides match TRBD1. In germline, CDR1 is SQVTM, CDR2 ANQGSEA. Trimming took 6 bases from V and 4 from J; bases not matched to a gene: 6. This CDR3 is built from 13 residues. The DNA for the CDR3 is TGCAGCGTAGAGACAGGGGGCGGATACGAGCAGTACTTC. Residues: CSVETGGGYEQYF.

The chain is built from TRBV6-5 and TRBJ2-7; D gene unclear. The CDR3 runs 15 residues. Germline V gene sequence: CDR1 MNHEY, CDR2 SVGAGI. Trimming took off 0 bases at V and 4 bases at J, with 13 bases between the two ends. CDR3 loop: CASSYSIGRRYEQYF. As DNA, the CDR3 is TGTGCCAGCAGTTACTCTATTGGGCGCCGTTACGAGCAGTACTTC.

Details on this clone: At the DNA level, this CDR3 is encoded by other sequences in the same sample as well. The chain recombines TRBV7-9 with TRBJ2-7, with D hard to call. CDR3 size: 11 residues. V was trimmed by 5 bases and J by 4 bases, leaving 6 bases between them. From germline, CDR1 is SEHNR and CDR2 FQNEAQ (reference sequence). CDR3 residues: CASSPAYEQYF. The CDR3 bases are TGTGCCAGCAGCCCAGCGTACGAGCAGTACTTC.

The rearrangement uses TRBV11-2 and TRBJ2-7; TRBD1 matches 10 bases. The V gene's germline CDR1 is SGHAT and CDR2 FQNNGV. This CDR3 is 15 amino acids long. Unmatched junction bases numbered 6, after V lost 5 bases and J lost 2 bases. DNA of the CDR3: TGTGCCAGCAGCCCAAGGACAGGGGGGGCCTACGAGCAGTACTTC. It specifies CASSPRTGGAYEQYF.

This chain links TRBV5-1 with TRBJ2-7, with 9 bases aligning to TRBD1. The V and J ends lost 4 bases and 2 bases, in that order; junction bases with no gene match: 7. The CDR3 has 15 residues. In germline, CDR1 is SGHRS, CDR2 YFSETQ. The CDR3 sequence: CASSTRTGVPYEQYF. In DNA, the CDR3 is TGCGCCAGCAGCACACGGACAGGGGTTCCCTACGAGCAGTACTTC.

The chain carries TRBV7-9 and TRBJ1-4; 8 positions match TRBD1. CDR3 length: 17 residues. Germline-derived CDR1 and CDR2 are SEHNR and FQNEAQ (reference sequence). V lost 1 base, J lost 6 bases, and 10 bases stayed unmatched. CDR3 in amino acids: CASSLDGRGRGYEKLFF. CDR3 nucleotides: TGTGCCAGCAGCTTAGACGGCAGGGGGCGAGGTTATGAAAAACTGTTTTTT.

V and J are TRBV5-6 and TRBJ2-7; TRBD1 matches at 10 bases. Germline V gives CDR1 SGHDT, CDR2 YYEEEE. The CDR3 is 16 amino acids. Unmatched junction bases numbered 9, after V lost 4 bases and J lost 2 bases. Here the CDR3 reads CASSPFPDRGPYEQYF. Here the CDR3 DNA reads TGTGCCAGCAGCCCCTTCCCAGACAGGGGGCCCTACGAGCAGTACTTC.